This is a list of T cell receptor beta chains from one sample in a study of preoperative IRX-2 immunotherapy in early breast cancer. Assay: immunoSEQ multiplex PCR; the TCRdb copy retains only in-frame clones and omits some. The sample yields 25,000 to 30,000 clones, over 75% seen once. This sample comprised lymph node tissue, obtained after IRX-2 immunotherapy. These receptors were obtained from a human donor with breast cancer. CDR3s include the opening cysteine and the closing phenylalanine or tryptophan. A D gene is named only where the DNA matches it firmly. Rows give clone size only sometimes, using once, few, many, or a class for an expanded clone.

size: .
D: .
V: TRBV6-8
J: TRBJ2-3
CDR3: CASTRRGGGATDTQYF
DNA: TGTGCCAGCACCCGACGGGGTGGGGGGGCAACAGATACGCAGTATTTT

size: .
D: .
V: TRBV6-8
J: TRBJ2-3
CDR3: CASSYSQGRADTQYF
DNA: TGTGCCAGCAGTTACTCGCAGGGGCGGGCAGATACGCAGTATTTT

size: few
D: .
V: TRBV28
J: TRBJ1-5
CDR3: CASSPQGFYAPQHF
DNA: TGTGCCAGCAGTCCACAGGGATTTTATGCGCCCCAGCATTTT

size: few
D: .
V: TRBV6-8
J: TRBJ1-2
CDR3: CASSYSSHGVYGYTF
DNA: TGTGCCAGCAGTTACTCGAGTCACGGGGTCTATGGCTACACCTTC

size: once
D: .
V: TRBV11-3
J: TRBJ1-6
CDR3: CASSQVSDPNSPLHF
DNA: TGTGCCAGCAGCCAAGTGTCCGACCCTAATTCACCCCTCCACTTT

size: .
D: TRBD1
V: TRBV18
J: TRBJ1-2
CDR3: CASSLLTSRTGGSFYGYTF
DNA: TGTGCCAGCTCACTGCTTACCTCCCGCACAGGGGGCTCTTTCTATGGCTACACCTTC

size: .
D: .
V: TRBV18
J: TRBJ1-1
CDR3: CASSPPSGRIEAFF
DNA: TGTGCCAGCTCACCACCGTCCGGCAGAATTGAAGCTTTCTTT

size: .
D: .
V: TRBV19
J: TRBJ1-2
CDR3: CASKEGRANYGYTF
DNA: TGTGCCAGTAAGGAGGGTCGAGCTAACTATGGCTACACCTTC

size: .
D: .
V: TRBV11-3
J: TRBJ2-3
CDR3: CASSLLGTHHTDTQYF
DNA: TGTGCCAGCAGCTTACTAGGGACCCACCACACAGATACGCAGTATTTT

size: .
D: TRBD2
V: TRBV7-7
J: TRBJ2-1
CDR3: CASSPGLAEGEQFF
DNA: TGTGCCAGCAGCCCCGGACTAGCGGAAGGTGAGCAGTTCTTC

size: few
D: TRBD1
V: TRBV19
J: TRBJ1-1
CDR3: CASSVTGGTEAFF
DNA: TGTGCCAGTAGTGTAACAGGGGGCACTGAAGCTTTCTTT

size: .
D: .
V: TRBV6-8
J: TRBJ1-2
CDR3: CASSAHGLLYGYTF
DNA: TGTGCCAGCAGTGCGCATGGCCTCCTCTATGGCTACACCTTC

size: .
D: TRBD2
V: TRBV19
J: TRBJ2-2
CDR3: CASKPLAGRAGELFF
DNA: TGTGCCAGCAAACCTCTAGCGGGGAGGGCCGGGGAGCTGTTTTTT

size: .
D: .
V: TRBV19
J: TRBJ2-1
CDR3: CASSIVRGNEQFF
DNA: TGTGCCAGTAGTATAGTAAGGGGAAATGAGCAGTTCTTC

size: few
D: .
V: TRBV19
J: TRBJ1-4
CDR3: CASSWTRNEKLFF
DNA: TGTGCCAGTAGTTGGACAAGAAATGAAAAACTGTTTTTT

size: .
D: .
V: TRBV6-7
J: TRBJ1-1
CDR3: CATRRETEAFF
DNA: TGTGCCACCCGACGAGAGACTGAAGCTTTCTTT

size: .
D: TRBD1
V: TRBV28
J: TRBJ1-1
CDR3: CASSRGQGAGNTEAFF
DNA: TGTGCCAGCAGCCGTGGACAGGGGGCCGGGAACACTGAAGCTTTCTTT

size: .
D: .
V: TRBV5-1
J: TRBJ2-2
CDR3: CASRTVPGAGELFF
DNA: TGCGCCAGCAGGACCGTGCCAGGGGCCGGGGAGCTGTTTTTT

size: .
D: .
V: TRBV15
J: TRBJ2-7
CDR3: CATSRDPGQIYEQYF
DNA: TGTGCCACCAGCAGAGATCCGGGACAAATCTACGAGCAGTACTTC

size: .
D: TRBD1
V: TRBV18
J: TRBJ2-4
CDR3: CASSNGQGNIQYF
DNA: TGTGCCAGCTCAAACGGACAGGGAAACATTCAGTACTTC

size: .
D: .
V: TRBV28
J: TRBJ2-1
CDR3: CASRQGYNNEQFF
DNA: TGTGCCAGCAGACAGGGTTATAATAATGAGCAGTTCTTC

size: .
D: .
V: TRBV4-1
J: TRBJ1-6
CDR3: CASSQDQPTSYNSPLHF
DNA: TGCGCCAGCAGCCAAGATCAGCCCACAAGCTATAATTCACCCCTCCACTTT

size: .
D: .
V: TRBV30
J: TRBJ1-5
CDR3: CASSERGGPQHF
DNA: TGTGCCTCGAGTGAGAGAGGAGGGCCCCAGCATTTT

size: .
D: .
V: TRBV12-5
J: TRBJ2-3
CDR3: CASSFSDTQYF
DNA: TGTGCTAGCAGCTTCTCGGATACGCAGTATTTT

size: once
D: TRBD1
V: TRBV19
J: TRBJ1-1
CDR3: CASSNSPGQGTTEAFF
DNA: TGTGCCAGTAGTAATTCGCCGGGACAGGGTACCACTGAAGCTTTCTTT

size: .
D: .
V: TRBV5-1
J: TRBJ2-1
CDR3: CASSLGGASYNEQFF
DNA: TGCGCCAGCAGCTTGGGAGGGGCCTCTTACAATGAGCAGTTCTTC

size: .
D: .
V: TRBV11-3
J: TRBJ1-4
CDR3: CASTLQRTNEKLFF
DNA: TGTGCCAGCACCCTACAGCGTACTAATGAAAAACTGTTTTTT

size: .
D: .
V: TRBV25-1
J: TRBJ1-1
CDR3: CASSLSVGNTEAFF
DNA: TGTGCCAGCAGTCTGTCCGTAGGGAACACTGAAGCTTTCTTT

size: .
D: TRBD1
V: TRBV6-8
J: TRBJ2-3
CDR3: CASAPGDRGTDTQYF
DNA: TGTGCCAGCGCCCCGGGGGACAGGGGCACAGATACGCAGTATTTT

size: .
D: .
V: TRBV6-8
J: TRBJ2-1
CDR3: CASSYPRGEAYNEQFF
DNA: TGTGCCAGCAGTTACCCCCGGGGAGAAGCCTACAATGAGCAGTTCTTC

size: few
D: .
V: TRBV18
J: TRBJ1-3
CDR3: CASSPRRTGNTIYF
DNA: TGTGCCAGCTCACCACGTAGAACTGGAAACACCATATATTTT

size: .
D: TRBD1
V: TRBV7-6
J: TRBJ2-7
CDR3: CASSTRDSTYEQYF
DNA: TGTGCCAGCAGCACCAGGGACAGTACCTACGAGCAGTACTTC

size: .
D: .
V: TRBV6-8
J: TRBJ2-1
CDR3: CASSYSAMKQFF
DNA: TGTGCCAGCAGTTACTCTGCCATGAAGCAGTTCTTC

size: few
D: .
V: TRBV10-2
J: TRBJ1-5
CDR3: CASTGGQDENQPQHF
DNA: TGCGCCAGCACCGGGGGGCAGGACGAAAATCAGCCCCAGCATTTT

size: once
D: .
V: TRBV5-1
J: TRBJ2-3
CDR3: CASSLAAWTDTQYF
DNA: TGCGCCAGCAGCTTGGCGGCGTGGACAGATACGCAGTATTTT

size: .
D: TRBD1
V: TRBV19
J: TRBJ2-5
CDR3: CASSSGGRETQYF
DNA: TGTGCCAGTAGCTCAGGGGGACGGGAGACCCAGTACTTC

size: .
D: TRBD1
V: TRBV7-1
J: TRBJ1-3
CDR3: CASSVIPGDRGTNTIYF
DNA: TGTGCCAGCAGCGTCATCCCAGGGGACAGGGGGACGAACACCATATATTTT

size: few
D: TRBD1
V: TRBV7-1
J: TRBJ1-1
CDR3: CASSLTGDTEAFF
DNA: TGTGCCAGCAGCCTCACAGGGGACACTGAAGCTTTCTTT

size: .
D: .
V: TRBV6-8
J: TRBJ1-3
CDR3: CASSYSAGYSGNTIYF
DNA: TGTGCCAGCAGTTACTCGGCGGGGTATTCTGGAAACACCATATATTTT

size: .
D: TRBD1
V: TRBV6-7
J: TRBJ1-5
CDR3: CASSEYRGGNQPQHF
DNA: TGTGCCAGCAGTGAATACAGGGGAGGCAATCAGCCCCAGCATTTT